This T cell receptor beta chain was captured in a study of response to subunit inactivated influenza vaccine. This clonotype turned up a few times. Its matching antigen is unknown. Using its own MiXCR run on the RT-PCR reads, TCRdb lists one record per CDR3 protein. This sample has roughly 780,000 distinct CDR3 sequences, with roughly 20% found just once. Study findings and constraints: Each seasonal flu vaccination may recruit only limited new T cells, authors suggested.

The V and J ends lost 5 bases and 2 bases respectively, with 13 bases between them. Germline V lookup: CDR1 MNHEY, CDR2 SVGEGT. The CDR3 consists of 14 residues. The sequence was obtained from a man over 45 who received an inactivated influenza vaccine. Sample: PBMCs from blood, taken 4 to 6 days after vaccination. The chain joins TRBV6-2 or TRBV6-3 to TRBJ2-7, with a weak D call TRBD1 (6 bases). The CDR3 here is CASSLWTAAYEQYF. In nucleotides, the CDR3 is TGTGCCAGCAGTCTGTGGACAGCCGCCTACGAGCAGTACTTC.